Following are 11 T cell receptor beta chains from one sample sequenced in a study of blood T cells in healthy people across ages. Using a J-beta primer mix together with a sample-barcoded 5' primer, a second PCR was run for roughly 6 to 11 cycles. MiXCR was run by TCRdb on the 5' RACE reads, yielding one entry per CDR3 protein. The table shows about 690,000 distinct CDR3 sequences, with around two fifths occurring only once. The sequenced material came from blood. The source is a man older than 75 in good health.

Details on this clonotype: This may stem from a read error, because a much larger clone lies one nucleotide away. The chain uses TRBV4-3 and TRBJ2-1; TRBD2 agrees at 10 bases. The end of the DNA aligns better with TRBJ2-7, so the J call may be wrong. The CDR3 totals 16 residues. Germline loops: CDR1 LGHNA, CDR2 YSLEER. Here the CDR3 DNA reads TGCGCCAGCAGCCAAGTGATGACTAGCGGGTACAATGAGCAGTACTTC. Translation gives CASSQVMTSGYNEQYF.

This clonotype was seen more than once but under ten times. This rearrangement joins TRBV7-2 to TRBJ2-7; TRBD1 matches at 8 bases. There are 15 residues in the CDR3. Germline loops: CDR1 SGHTA, CDR2 FQGNSA. V trimming: 5 bases; J trimming: 4 bases; junction bases outside the gene matches: 10. CDR3 sequence (DNA): TGTGCCAGCAGCCACCCGGGACAGGCTACTTACGAGCAGTACTTC. Translated: CASSHPGQATYEQYF.

This clonotype was seen repeatedly, ten times or more. The rearrangement joins TRBV29-1 to TRBJ2-2, with TRBD2 identical over 9 bases. Germline CDR1 SQVTM, CDR2 ANQGSEA. The CDR3 covers 14 residues. The V segment lost 6 bases and the J segment 0 bases; nucleotides outside the gene matches: 2. CDR3 protein: CSVGGGANTGELFF. The CDR3, as DNA: TGCAGCGTCGGCGGGGGGGCGAACACCGGGGAGCTGTTTTTT.

This chain connects TRBV20-1 to TRBJ2-3; 7 positions match TRBD1. Germline V lookup: CDR1 DFQATT, CDR2 SNEGSKA (reference sequence). CDR3 length: 13 amino acids. V was pared by 5 bases and J by 5 bases, with 7 bases of the junction left unmatched. This CDR3 is CSAPDRVVDTQYF. The CDR3 DNA reads as TGCAGTGCTCCAGACAGGGTAGTAGATACGCAGTATTTT.

This clonotype was recorded a few times. This chain uses TRBV4-3 with TRBJ2-1; D possibly uses TRBD1 or TRBD2 (5 bases each). The CDR3 has 15 residues. V gave up 1 base and J gave up 7 bases, with 14 bases separating them. Germline-derived CDR1 and CDR2 are LGHNA and YSLEER. The CDR3 DNA follows: TGCGCCAGCAGCCAAGTCTGGGGGAGTATGAATGAGCAGTTCTTC. It specifies CASSQVWGSMNEQFF.

This clonotype was found a few times. This sequence joins TRBV28 and TRBJ1-5; 7 bases align to TRBD1. The length of the CDR3 is 14 residues. Germline V gives CDR1 MDHEN, CDR2 SYDVKM. The J segment lost 6 bases and the V segment lost 10 bases, leaving 12 bases of the junction unmatched. The CDR3 region is CATYDRDSIQPQHF. The CDR3 DNA follows: TGTGCCACTTACGACAGGGATAGTATTCAGCCCCAGCATTTT. The full variable domain, its missing parts supplied by reference TRBV28 and TRBJ1-5, is DVKVTQSSRYLVKRTGEKVFLECVQDMDHENMFWYRQDPGLGLRLIYFSYDVKMKEKGDIPEGYSVSREKKERFSLILESASTNQTSMYLCATYDRDSIQPQHFGDGTRLSIL.

This clonotype came up a few times. Here the CDR3 DNA reads TGCAGTGCAAGCCTGACTAGCGGGAGGGGAGGGGGCACAGATACGCAGTATTTT. It is translated as CSASLTSGRGGGTDTQYF. The gene calls are TRBV20-1 and TRBJ2-3, with TRBD2 identical over 14 bases. V was clipped by 6 bases and J by 1 base; unmatched bases: 12. Germline values: CDR1 DFQATT, CDR2 SNEGSKA (reference sequence). This CDR3 has 18 amino acids.

This clonotype was counted only a few times. The chain has TRBV6-1 and TRBJ2-5, with D possibly matching TRBD2 (7 bases). Germline V gives CDR1 MNHNS, CDR2 SASEGT. V was clipped by 4 bases and J by 0 bases, with 12 bases between them. This CDR3 region has 15 residues. In nucleotides, the CDR3 is TGTGCCAGCAGTGTTAGGGGGGGAAACCAAGAGACCCAGTACTTC. Translated: CASSVRGGNQETQYF.

V and J are TRBV9 and TRBJ2-1; D is ambiguous. The tail of the sequence fits TRBJ2-7 better, so the J call may be wrong. Germline loops: CDR1 SGDLS, CDR2 YYNGEE. This CDR3 is built from 15 residues. The chain's CDR3 is CASSVSDISYNEQYF. As DNA, the CDR3 is TGTGCCAGCAGCGTAAGTGATATTTCCTACAATGAGCAGTACTTC.

The chain links TRBV12-3 or TRBV12-4 to TRBJ1-1, with 7 nucleotides matching TRBD1. This CDR3 is 12 amino acids long. The junction had 10 bases not matched to a gene; V was cut back by 11 bases and J by 7 bases. CDR3 sequence (DNA): TGTGCCGGCATCAGTAGACAGGGTGAAGCTTTCTTT. Its protein is CAGISRQGEAFF.

This clonotype was seen just once. The chain links TRBV5-1 to TRBJ2-5; possibly TRBD1 or TRBD2 for D (6 bases each). Germline values: CDR1 SGHRS, CDR2 YFSETQ. V lost 6 bases, J lost 3 bases, and 18 bases lay in between. The CDR3 has 15 residues. CDR3 nucleotides: TGCGCCAGCATCCTACAGGGAGGACGAGAAGAGACCCAGTACTTC. It encodes CASILQGGREETQYF.